A selection of T cell receptor beta chains follows, all from one sample in a study of T cells in Graves' hyperthyroidism and ophthalmopathy. TCRdb ran MiXCR on the multiplex PCR reads and lists one entry per CDR3 protein. The table includes fewer than 650,000 distinct CDR3 sequences, 11% to 15% detected once. Sequencing was carried out using blood. The receptors were sampled from a woman in her 30s with Graves' hyperthyroidism that later progressed to Graves' ophthalmopathy. The CDR3 runs from the conserved cysteine through the conserved F or W. Fields, in order: clone size, D gene, V gene, J gene, CDR3 DNA, CDR3 protein. D genes are given only for firm matches. Clone size is given for some rows only: seen once, a few or many times, or a class if the clone is expanded.

-	TRBD2	TRBV20-1	TRBJ2-1	TGCAGTGCTAGCGGACTAGCGGGAGTCAATGAGCAGTTCTTC	CSASGLAGVNEQFF
many	TRBD1	TRBV12-3/TRBV12-4	TRBJ1-1	TGTGCCAGCAGTCTGGGGACAGGTATCGGAACTGAAGCTTTCTTT	CASSLGTGIGTEAFF
many	-	TRBV29-1	TRBJ2-7	TGCAGCGTTGAAGGGGTCGGGGGTTTGGGGGACGAGCAGTACTTC	CSVEGVGGLGDEQYF
many	-	TRBV27	TRBJ2-7	TGTGCCAGCAGTAACACAGGCAGGATCTATTACGAGCAGTACTTC	CASSNTGRIYYEQYF
many	-	TRBV28	TRBJ2-5	TGTGCCAGCAGTTTATTGGGGACAAAAGAGACCCAGTACTTC	CASSLLGTKETQYF
many	TRBD2	TRBV5-1	TRBJ2-3	TGCGCCAGCAGCTTGGGTCTAGCGGGAGGAGTAGCAACAGATACGCAGTATTTT	CASSLGLAGGVATDTQYF
many	-	TRBV2	TRBJ2-5	TGTGCCAGCAGCGGACAGACACAAGAGACCCAGTACTTC	CASSGQTQETQYF
many	-	TRBV6-2/TRBV6-3	TRBJ2-1	TGTGCCAGCAGCCACGAGCCTCCCAGGAGTAATGAGCAGTTCTTC	CASSHEPPRSNEQFF
many	TRBD1	TRBV28	TRBJ1-2	TGTGCCAGCACCCGGGACAGGGGGAACTATGGCTACACCTTC	CASTRDRGNYGYTF
few	-	TRBV6-1	TRBJ1-3	TGTGCCATCAAGCCCTCCAGCTCTGGAAACACCATATATTTT	CAIKPSSSGNTIYF
few	TRBD1	TRBV5-4	TRBJ1-2	TGTGCCAGCAGCCCCGACAGGGCCCGCCAGCCCTATGGCTACACCTTC	CASSPDRARQPYGYTF
many	-	TRBV19	TRBJ2-1	TGTGCCAGTAGGATAGCGGACTGGGGCCCCTACAATGAGCAGTTCTTC	CASRIADWGPYNEQFF
many	TRBD2	TRBV30	TRBJ2-5	TGTGCCTGGAGTATTGTAGCGGGAGTCCGCGAGACCCAGTACTTC	CAWSIVAGVRETQYF
many	TRBD1	TRBV11-2	TRBJ2-7	TGTGCCAGCAGCTTTGGGACAGAGTACGAGCAGTACTTC	CASSFGTEYEQYF
many	TRBD1	TRBV12-3/TRBV12-4	TRBJ1-1	TGTGCCAGCAGTCGGACAGGGGCGAACCAAGCTTTCTTT	CASSRTGANQAFF